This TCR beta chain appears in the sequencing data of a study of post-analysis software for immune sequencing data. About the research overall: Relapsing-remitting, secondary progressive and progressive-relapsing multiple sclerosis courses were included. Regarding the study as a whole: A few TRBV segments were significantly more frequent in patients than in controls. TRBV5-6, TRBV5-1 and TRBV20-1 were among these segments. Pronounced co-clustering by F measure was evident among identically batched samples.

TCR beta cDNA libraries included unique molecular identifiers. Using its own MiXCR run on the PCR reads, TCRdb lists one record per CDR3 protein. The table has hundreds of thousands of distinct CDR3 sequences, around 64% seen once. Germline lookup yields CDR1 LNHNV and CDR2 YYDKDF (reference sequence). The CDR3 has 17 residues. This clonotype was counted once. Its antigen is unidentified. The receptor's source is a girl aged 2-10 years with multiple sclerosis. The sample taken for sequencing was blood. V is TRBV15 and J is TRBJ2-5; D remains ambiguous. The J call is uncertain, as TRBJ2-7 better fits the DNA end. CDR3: CATSRDPRQAAAYEQYF. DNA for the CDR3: TGTGCCACCAGCAGAGACCCCCGGCAGGCCGCAGCCTACGAGCAGTACTTC.